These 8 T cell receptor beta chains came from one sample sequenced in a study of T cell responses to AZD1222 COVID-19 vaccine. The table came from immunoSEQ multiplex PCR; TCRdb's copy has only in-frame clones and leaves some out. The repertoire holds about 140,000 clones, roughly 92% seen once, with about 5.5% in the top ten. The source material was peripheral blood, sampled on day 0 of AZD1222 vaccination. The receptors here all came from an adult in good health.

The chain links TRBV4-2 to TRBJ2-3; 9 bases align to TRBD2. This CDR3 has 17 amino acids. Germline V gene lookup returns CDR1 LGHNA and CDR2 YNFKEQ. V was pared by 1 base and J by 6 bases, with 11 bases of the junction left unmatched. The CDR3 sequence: CASSQAVLAGPIDTQYF. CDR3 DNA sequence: TGTGCCAGCAGCCAAGCCGTCCTAGCGGGGCCTATTGATACGCAGTATTTT.

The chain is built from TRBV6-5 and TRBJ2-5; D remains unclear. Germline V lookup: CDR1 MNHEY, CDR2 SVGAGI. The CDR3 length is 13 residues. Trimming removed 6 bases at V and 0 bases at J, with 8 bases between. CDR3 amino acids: CASRFEYQETQYF. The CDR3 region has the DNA TGTGCCAGCAGATTCGAATACCAAGAGACCCAGTACTTC.

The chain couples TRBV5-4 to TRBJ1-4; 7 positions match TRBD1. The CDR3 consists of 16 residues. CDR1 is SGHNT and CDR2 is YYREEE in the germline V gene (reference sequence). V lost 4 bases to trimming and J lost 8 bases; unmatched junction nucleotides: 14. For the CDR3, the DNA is TGTGCCAGCAGCAGGACAGGCCGGGGGTTCGAAGAAAAACTGTTTTTT. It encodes CASSRTGRGFEEKLFF.

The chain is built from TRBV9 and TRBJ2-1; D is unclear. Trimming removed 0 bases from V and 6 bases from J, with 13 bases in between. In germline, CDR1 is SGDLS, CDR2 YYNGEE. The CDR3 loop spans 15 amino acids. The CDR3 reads CASSVAESVGNEQFF. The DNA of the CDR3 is TGTGCCAGCAGCGTAGCAGAATCGGTAGGCAATGAGCAGTTCTTC.

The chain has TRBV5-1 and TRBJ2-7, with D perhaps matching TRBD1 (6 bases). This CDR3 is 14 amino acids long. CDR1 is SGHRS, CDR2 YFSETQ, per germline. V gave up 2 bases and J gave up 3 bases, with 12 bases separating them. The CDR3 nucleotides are TGCGCCAGCAGCTTTTCTGGGACAAACTACGAGCAGTACTTC. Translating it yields CASSFSGTNYEQYF.

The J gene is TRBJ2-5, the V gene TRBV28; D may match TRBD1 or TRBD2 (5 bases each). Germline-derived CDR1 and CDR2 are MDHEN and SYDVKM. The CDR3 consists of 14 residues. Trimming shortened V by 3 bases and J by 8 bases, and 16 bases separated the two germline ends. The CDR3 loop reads CASSFHQGAVTQYF. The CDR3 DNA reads TGTGCCAGCAGTTTCCATCAGGGAGCAGTAACCCAGTACTTC.

In nucleotides, the CDR3 is TGCGCCAGCAGCTCGGACAGGGGTAATGAAAAACTGTTTTTT. Translation gives CASSSDRGNEKLFF. The chain links TRBV5-1 to TRBJ1-4; 9 bases map to TRBD1. The V gene's germline CDR1 is SGHRS and CDR2 YFSETQ. With 3 bases clipped from V and 4 bases from J, the junction kept 1 base outside the gene matches. The length of the CDR3 is 14 residues.

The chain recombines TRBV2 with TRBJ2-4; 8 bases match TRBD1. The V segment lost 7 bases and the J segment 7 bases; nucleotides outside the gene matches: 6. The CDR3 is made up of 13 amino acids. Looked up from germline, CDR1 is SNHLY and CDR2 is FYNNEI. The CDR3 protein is CASTSDRENIQYF. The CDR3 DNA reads TGTGCCAGCACCTCGGACAGGGAGAACATTCAGTACTTC.